The 25 T cell receptor beta chains presented below share a single source sample, sequenced in a study of blood T cell repertoires in COVID-19. Sequenced by immunoSEQ multiplex PCR; TCRdb stores in-frame clones only, minus some. Of approximately 300,000 clones in the sample, under 90% were seen once. Sequencing was performed on PBMCs or T cells enriched from blood (not recorded which). The receptors stem from a woman in her twenties or thirties who had recovered from COVID-19.

This clone was counted once. The rearrangement links TRBV13 to TRBJ2-1; 11 positions match TRBD2. This CDR3 has 17 amino acids. Germline V CDR1 and CDR2: PRHDT, FYEKMQ (reference sequence). The J segment lost 8 bases and the V segment lost 5 bases, leaving 14 bases of the junction unmatched. In nucleotides, the CDR3 is TGTGCCAGCAGCACCCTAGCGGGAGGCACTTTACCCCATGAGCAGTTCTTC. Translating gives CASSTLAGGTLPHEQFF.

CDR3 region: CASSRWTGGVSGANVLTF. CDR3 sequence (DNA): TGTGCCAGCAGCCGGTGGACAGGGGGAGTTTCTGGGGCCAACGTCCTGACTTTC. The chain couples TRBV14 to TRBJ2-6; 10 nucleotides line up with TRBD1. Germline values: CDR1 SGHDN, CDR2 FVKESK. Losses at the gene ends were 4 bases for V and 1 base for J; bases not matched to a gene: 7. CDR3 length equals 18 residues. The whole variable domain, filled in from reference TRBV14 and TRBJ2-6, reads EAGVTQFPSHSVIEKGQTVTLRCDPISGHDNLYWYRRVMGKEIKFLLHFVKESKQDESGMPNNRFLAERTGGTYSTLKVQPAELEDSGVYFCASSRWTGGVSGANVLTFGAGSRLTVL.

The V and J genes are TRBV13 and TRBJ2-3; 9 positions match TRBD2. Unmatched junction bases numbered 11, after V lost 5 bases and J lost 5 bases. The germline V gene has CDR1 PRHDT and CDR2 FYEKMQ (reference sequence). The CDR3 is made up of 16 amino acids. CDR3 sequence reads: CASSGDGSGRRDTQYF. The CDR3 nucleotides read TGTGCCAGCAGCGGGGACGGGAGCGGGAGGAGAGATACGCAGTATTTT. Combining the CDR3 with reference TRBV13 and TRBJ2-3 gives the whole variable domain AAGVIQSPRHLIKEKRETATLKCYPIPRHDTVYWYQQGPGQDPQFLISFYEKMQSDKGSIPDRFSAQQFSDYHSELNMSSLELGDSALYFCASSGDGSGRRDTQYFGPGTRLTVL.

The gene calls are TRBV7-8 and TRBJ1-1; D is possibly TRBD1 (5 bases). V lost 6 bases and J 1 base, leaving 9 bases between the germline ends. The CDR3 totals 13 residues. Germline V gene lookup returns CDR1 SGHVS and CDR2 FQNEAQ. Here the CDR3 reads CASSETENTEAFF. CDR3 DNA: TGTGCCAGCAGTGAGACAGAGAACACTGAAGCTTTCTTT.

As regards this clone: The sample holds other DNA sequences that translate to the same CDR3. This chain connects TRBV27 to TRBJ1-2; a possible D gene is TRBD1 (6 bases). CDR1 is MNHEY, CDR2 SMNVEV, per germline (reference sequence). This CDR3 has 13 residues. V lost 3 bases, J lost 2 bases, and 7 bases lay in between. The CDR3 loop reads CASSLQGNYGYTF. In DNA form, the CDR3 reads TGTGCCAGCAGTTTGCAGGGGAACTATGGCTACACCTTC.

Comment on this clone: This CDR3 is also generated by other DNA sequences in the sample. The chain uses TRBV30 and TRBJ1-1; 7 bases align to TRBD1. V trimming: 2 bases; J trimming: 1 base; junction bases outside the gene matches: 1. The CDR3 spans 13 residues. In germline, CDR1 is GTSNPN, CDR2 SVGIG (reference sequence). The CDR3 protein is CAWSRQGNTEAFF. CDR3 nucleotides: TGTGCCTGGAGTAGACAGGGGAACACTGAAGCTTTCTTT.

J is TRBJ1-6 and V is TRBV2; TRBD1 agrees at 8 bases. J was trimmed by 9 bases and V by 9 bases; bases with no gene match: 7. CDR3 length equals 13 residues. Germline-derived CDR1 and CDR2 are SNHLY and FYNNEI. The CDR3 DNA follows: TGTGCCAGTGGCGGACAGGGAGGTTCACCCCTCCACTTT. Translating gives CASGGQGGSPLHF.

This clone has just a few counts. The chain recombines TRBV7-9 with TRBJ2-2; 9 bases match TRBD2. From germline, CDR1 is SEHNR and CDR2 FQNEAQ (reference sequence). There are 18 residues in the CDR3. The ends lost 2 bases at V and 2 bases at J; junction bases unmatched: 9. The DNA of the CDR3 is TGTGCCAGCAGCTTATCATGGCTAGCGGGAAAAAACACCGGGGAGCTGTTTTTT. This codes for CASSLSWLAGKNTGELFF. Looking up the rest from reference TRBV7-9 and TRBJ2-2 gives the full variable domain: DTGVSQNPRHKITKRGQNVTFRCDPISEHNRLYWYRQTLGQGPEFLTYFQNEAQLEKSRLLSDRFSAERPKGSFSTLEIQRTEQGDSAMYLCASSLSWLAGKNTGELFFGEGSRLTVL.

This clone was counted once. The J gene is TRBJ2-7, the V gene TRBV7-9; D uncertain. The CDR3 is made up of 14 amino acids. CDR1 is SEHNR, CDR2 FQNEAQ, per germline (reference sequence). V shed 2 bases and J shed 1 base, with 9 bases lying between them. CDR3 sequence (DNA): TGTGCCAGCAGCTTAACCCTAGTGTCCTACGAGCAGTACTTC. This gives the protein CASSLTLVSYEQYF.

The chain carries TRBV4-1 and TRBJ2-1, with D possibly TRBD2 on 5 matching bases. Per germline, CDR1 MGHRA and CDR2 YSYEKL. The CDR3 has 15 amino acids. With 4 bases removed from V and 7 bases from J, the gap between germline ends came to 17 bases. The CDR3 spells CASSPREQFGNEQFF. The CDR3 DNA reads as TGCGCCAGCAGCCCCCGGGAACAATTCGGTAATGAGCAGTTCTTC.

The chain carries TRBV10-1 and TRBJ2-7, with 8 bases identical to TRBD2. Losses at the gene ends were 9 bases for V and 2 bases for J; bases not matched to a gene: 6. The CDR3 loop spans 13 amino acids. CDR1 WNHNN and CDR2 SYGVQD come from the germline V gene (reference sequence). CDR3 nucleotides: TGCGCCAGTCAGCGGGAGTCCCCCTACGAGCAGTACTTC. Protein sequence: CASQRESPYEQYF.

As DNA, the CDR3 is TGTGCCAGCAGCCCACTAGCGGGAGGCAATGAGCAGTTCTTC. Translation: CASSPLAGGNEQFF. The chain carries TRBV14 and TRBJ2-1; TRBD2 matches at 12 bases. From germline, CDR1 is SGHDN and CDR2 FVKESK. Trimming at V came to 4 bases and at J to 6 bases, leaving 1 base not matched to a gene. This CDR3 region has 14 residues.

The chain couples TRBV28 to TRBJ1-5, with D maybe TRBD1 (5 bases). Trimming removed 7 bases from V and 9 bases from J, with 10 bases in between. Germline CDR1 reads MDHEN; CDR2 reads SYDVKM. The length of the CDR3 is 11 residues. CDR3 sequence reads: CASNSRAPQHF. The DNA of the CDR3 is TGTGCCAGCAACTCCAGGGCGCCCCAGCATTTT.

The rearrangement links TRBV2 to TRBJ1-5; TRBD1 matches 8 bases. J gave up 3 bases and V 6 bases, and 4 bases lay outside the gene matches. This CDR3 contains 14 residues. The V gene's germline CDR1 is SNHLY and CDR2 FYNNEI. The CDR3 sequence is CASRGQVINQPQHF. The CDR3 coding sequence is TGTGCCAGCAGGGGACAGGTTATCAATCAGCCCCAGCATTTT.

This clone showed up just a few times. The chain has TRBV6-5 and TRBJ1-5; D unresolved. Trimming removed 4 bases at V and 5 bases at J, with 9 bases between. From germline, CDR1 is MNHEY and CDR2 SVGAGI. CDR3 length equals 13 residues. In DNA, the CDR3 is TGTGCCAGCAGTTCCTTTTCGGATCAGCCCCAGCATTTT. Protein product: CASSSFSDQPQHF.

This chain links TRBV2 with TRBJ1-5; D call uncertain. Trimming took 0 bases from V and 0 from J, leaving 3 bases between them. Per germline, CDR1 SNHLY and CDR2 FYNNEI. This CDR3 is built from 14 residues. In DNA, the CDR3 is TGTGCCAGCAGTGAAGCGCGTAGCAATCAGCCCCAGCATTTT. This translates into CASSEARSNQPQHF.

The V gene is TRBV7-2, the J gene TRBJ1-1; a weak D match, TRBD1 (6 bases). There are 14 residues in the CDR3. Trimming stripped 5 bases from V and 10 bases from J, with 20 bases between. In germline, CDR1 is SGHTA, CDR2 FQGNSA. The CDR3 nucleotides are TGTGCCAGCAGCAGGGGGTCAGGATTACCTCTAGCTTTCTTT. Residues: CASSRGSGLPLAFF.

The chain combines TRBV4-3 with TRBJ1-1, with a tentative D call TRBD1 (6 bases). This CDR3 contains 15 residues. Germline CDR1 is LGHNA and CDR2 is YSLEER. V was clipped by 4 bases and J by 1 base, with 13 bases between them. CDR3 residues: CASSRRGQGNTEAFF. The CDR3 DNA follows: TGCGCCAGCAGCCGCAGGGGTCAGGGGAACACTGAAGCTTTCTTT.

The J gene is TRBJ2-3, the V gene TRBV15, with D unresolved. CDR3 length equals 19 residues. Germline V gene lookup returns CDR1 LNHNV and CDR2 YYDKDF (reference sequence). V was pared by 1 base and J by 3 bases, with 23 bases between. The CDR3 DNA follows: TGTGCCACCAGCAGAGTATACGCAAACCAGAAGACTGAAACAGATACGCAGTATTTT. Its protein is CATSRVYANQKTETDTQYF.

This clone was recorded once. This sequence joins TRBV12-3 or TRBV12-4 and TRBJ2-2, with D possibly being TRBD2 (5 bases). Trimming took 2 bases from V and 10 from J, leaving 8 bases between them. The CDR3 contains 12 residues. CDR3 DNA: TGTGCCAGCAGTTTATGGCTAGCGGAGCTGTTTTTT. Its protein is CASSLWLAELFF.

The chain joins TRBV18 to TRBJ1-1, with D unresolved. V was trimmed by 1 base and J by 3 bases, leaving 12 bases between them. The CDR3 is made up of 15 amino acids. CDR1 and CDR2 from the germline V gene are KGHSH and LQKENI. DNA of the CDR3: TGTGCCAGCTCACCACTAGAGAAGCGGGACACTGAAGCTTTCTTT. Protein: CASSPLEKRDTEAFF.

The chain carries TRBV30 and TRBJ1-3; D is ambiguous. The V end was cut by 1 base, the J end by 0 bases, with 4 bases between. The CDR3 is made up of 13 amino acids. Germline values: CDR1 GTSNPN, CDR2 SVGIG (reference sequence). The CDR3 DNA reads as TGTGCCTGGAGTGGACACTCTGGAAACACCATATATTTT. The encoded protein is CAWSGHSGNTIYF.

The chain employs TRBV12-3 or TRBV12-4 and TRBJ1-1, with D uncertain. The CDR3 spans 11 residues. The V gene lost 5 bases and the J gene lost 7 bases, with 8 bases spanning the gap. The CDR3 region is CASSRRDEAFF. Here the CDR3 DNA reads TGTGCCAGCAGTCGGAGGGATGAAGCTTTCTTT.

This chain links TRBV28 with TRBJ1-6; the match to TRBD1 covers 7 bases. CDR3 size: 20 residues. The germline V gene has CDR1 MDHEN and CDR2 SYDVKM. J lost 4 bases, V lost 4 bases, and 19 bases had no gene match. CDR3 loop: CASSYIGQAIPAIYNSPLHF. The CDR3 bases are TGTGCCAGCAGTTATATAGGACAGGCGATCCCGGCAATATATAATTCACCCCTCCACTTT.

This chain joins TRBV9 and TRBJ1-2; D call uncertain. The V end was cut by 3 bases, the J end by 5 bases, with 11 bases between. The germline V gene has CDR1 SGDLS and CDR2 YYNGEE. The CDR3 has 13 residues. CDR3 region: CASSDTPRYGYTF. The CDR3 DNA follows: TGTGCCAGCAGCGACACCCCTCGATATGGCTACACCTTC.